This TCR beta chain came from a study of cytomegalovirus exposure and HLA in healthy donors. Study at large: Early released data comprised 80 million or so unique TCRs from HLA-typed donors.

With 60 Vbeta and 13 Jbeta primers, the PCR was carried out. Only in-frame clones appear in the TCRdb table, and some are missing; sequencing was by immunoSEQ multiplex PCR. The sample contains about 95,000 clones, roughly three quarters of which appear only once. While unrecorded immune exposures were likely, the donors were nominally healthy when sampled. The CDR3 is 13 amino acids. The V gene's germline CDR1 is SGHTA and CDR2 FQGNSA. V was cut by 1 base and J by 6 bases, with 7 bases left in between. General observations from the study: The listing of 150 to 200 TCR beta chains classed them as cytomegalovirus-associated.

A note on this clone: Its matching antigen is unknown.

The sequence was obtained from a woman in her thirties or forties in good health and CMV-seronegative. Sequenced input: PBMCs. V usage is TRBV7-2 and J usage is TRBJ2-1; no clear D. The DNA of the CDR3 is TGTGCCAGCAGCTTAGTCTACCGCAATGAGCAGTTCTTC. It specifies CASSLVYRNEQFF.